Included here is one T cell receptor beta chain sequence, with context. Its antigen is currently unknown. The source of the sample is a study of shared clonotypes between healthy human individuals. General study findings and limits: Clonotype sharing among donors was thought likely to change with sequencing depth.

The authors distributed each subset's genomic DNA evenly over several immunoSEQ plates. The input for sorted-subset replicate PCRs was approximately 200 ng DNA, some 28,000 T cell genomes. The authors' processing: ImmunoSEQ yielded junction-only sequences lacking quality scores, so filtering differed. Sequencing was performed with immunoSEQ multiplex PCR; in TCRdb, only in-frame clones are kept and a portion is missing. The D gene and trimming were derived from the DNA, and the V and J assignments and clone size from that table. The sample includes roughly 680,000 clones, approximately 77% of them seen just once. The CDR3 sequence is 15 residues long. V shed 4 bases, J shed 11 bases, and the junction held 12 bases outside the gene matches. Per the germline V gene, CDR1 is SGHRS and CDR2 is YFSETQ.

The chain is built from TRBV5-1 and TRBJ2-5; TRBD2 matches 12 bases. The source is a woman in her 30s in good health. Sequencing used memory CD4+ T cells sorted from blood. Subset described: CD45RA-negative fraction. CDR3: CASSVDQTSGSEQYF. Here the CDR3 DNA reads TGCGCCAGCAGCGTTGACCAGACTAGCGGGAGTGAGCAGTACTTC.